What follows describes a single T cell receptor (beta chain). One junction end disagrees with the germline gene, perhaps due to a read error. This sample stems from a study of blood T cell repertoires in COVID-19. Overall study context: The cDNA or gDNA used as material had been derived from T cells, B-cell-depleted T cells, or PBMCs.

In the original processing: Reference gene primer amplification gave estimated nucleated cell counts. Clones were sequenced by immunoSEQ multiplex PCR, and TCRdb holds only the in-frame ones, with some missing. V, J and clone size are those of that table, while D and trimming were read from the DNA. The sample includes roughly 70,000 clones, more than 85% of them seen just once. The CDR3 extends over 15 amino acids. In germline, CDR1 is SSHAT, CDR2 FNYEAQ (reference sequence). The gene calls are TRBV7-7 and TRBJ2-1, with 9 bases identical to TRBD1. The sample taken for sequencing was peripheral blood. The receptor was derived from a man between 65 and 85 years old with active COVID-19. The CDR3 bases are TGTGCTAGCAGCCCCCCCGGGACAGGGATCGATGAGCAGTTCTTC. Protein: CASSPPGTGIDEQFF.